The next 14 T cell receptor beta chains were all read from a single sample in a study of early stage breast cancer tumors (dated by TCRdb to 2016 to 2017). Library generation was performed with the immunoSEQ multiplex PCR assay. The immuneACCESS repertoire file appears here via TCRdb, limited to in-frame rearrangements. These files lack a portion of the clones; in checked studies, under half of the deficit traces to unresolved V genes, and the cause of the others is not known. In all, the sample holds over 25,000 clones, and approximately 76% of those were seen once. Jointly, the top ten make up around 34% of the sample. Sequencing was performed on blood. These receptors were obtained from a person aged 50 to 59 with breast cancer.

The chain has TRBV18 and TRBJ2-4; TRBD2 matches at 13 bases. Trimming removed 1 base from V and 1 base from J; junction bases left unmatched: 1. CDR3 length equals 17 residues. Germline CDR1 KGHSH, CDR2 LQKENI. CDR3 nucleotide sequence: TGTGCCAGCTCACCACGGGGACTAGCGGGGGCCAAAAACATTCAGTACTTC. Its protein is CASSPRGLAGAKNIQYF.

This clone was detected a few times. The chain uses TRBV10-3 and TRBJ2-7; 7 bases are a match to TRBD1. Germline values: CDR1 ENHRY, CDR2 SYGVKD. J was trimmed by 2 bases and V by 6 bases; bases with no gene match: 7. The CDR3 runs 14 residues. CDR3 DNA: TGTGCCATCAGCCTGACAGGGTCGACCTACGAGCAGTACTTC. Translation gives CAISLTGSTYEQYF.

J is TRBJ1-4 and V is TRBV28; tentative D call: TRBD1 (5 bases). The V end lost 2 bases, the J end lost 8 bases, and 12 bases lay between the germline ends. The CDR3 has 14 amino acids. Germline lookup yields CDR1 MDHEN and CDR2 SYDVKM. CDR3 sequence reads: CASSLPGFREKLFF. The DNA of the CDR3 is TGTGCCAGCAGTTTACCAGGGTTCCGAGAAAAACTGTTTTTT. The whole variable domain, filled in from reference TRBV28 and TRBJ1-4, reads DVKVTQSSRYLVKRTGEKVFLECVQDMDHENMFWYRQDPGLGLRLIYFSYDVKMKEKGDIPEGYSVSREKKERFSLILESASTNQTSMYLCASSLPGFREKLFFGSGTQLSVL.

A few counts support this clone. V and J are TRBV5-1 and TRBJ2-7; 9 bases line up with TRBD2. The CDR3 is 15 amino acids. Germline V gene sequence: CDR1 SGHRS, CDR2 YFSETQ. V dropped 7 bases and J dropped 2; count of bases not matched to a gene: 10. The CDR3: CASRGLASRAYEQYF. The CDR3 nucleotides are TGCGCCAGCCGAGGACTAGCGAGCAGAGCCTACGAGCAGTACTTC.

V and J are TRBV29-1 and TRBJ2-7, with D perhaps TRBD1 (5 bases). The CDR3 contains 12 residues. V lost 4 bases, J lost 4 bases, and 11 bases lay in between. CDR1 is SQVTM and CDR2 is ANQGSEA in the germline V gene. The CDR3 reads CSVVRGLYEQYF. As DNA, the CDR3 is TGCAGCGTTGTAAGGGGTTTATACGAGCAGTACTTC.

This rearrangement joins TRBV6-1 to TRBJ1-1; perhaps TRBD1 as D (5 bases). In germline, CDR1 is MNHNS, CDR2 SASEGT. V shed 4 bases and J shed 6 bases, with 15 bases lying between them. The CDR3 extends over 14 amino acids. CDR3 sequence (DNA): TGTGCCAGCAGTGTAGTCTCCCGGGACGCTGAAGCTTTCTTT. Protein product: CASSVVSRDAEAFF.

This chain links TRBV19 with TRBJ1-5; no clear D. Per germline, CDR1 LNHDA and CDR2 SQIVND (reference sequence). V lost 3 bases, J lost 5 bases, and 5 bases lay in between. This CDR3 comprises 12 residues. CDR3 sequence: CASSIQDQPQHF. CDR3 in DNA: TGTGCCAGTAGTATTCAGGATCAGCCCCAGCATTTT.

This clone was counted between two and nine times. The rearrangement links TRBV7-2 to TRBJ2-1, with TRBD1 matching 7 bases. CDR1 and CDR2 from the germline V gene are SGHTA and FQGNSA. The CDR3 totals 14 residues. The V segment lost 5 bases and the J segment 7 bases; nucleotides outside the gene matches: 8. The CDR3 here is CASSIQGKGNEQFF. The CDR3 nucleotides read TGTGCCAGCAGCATACAGGGGAAAGGGAATGAGCAGTTCTTC.

This clone showed up just a few times. The chain joins TRBV4-2 to TRBJ2-3; D remains ambiguous. The germline CDR1 and CDR2 sequences are LGHNA and YNFKEQ. The CDR3 sequence is 14 residues long. V dropped 0 bases and J dropped 2 bases, with 6 bases sitting between them. This CDR3 reads CASSQEWVTDTQYF. CDR3 bases: TGTGCCAGCAGCCAAGAATGGGTCACAGATACGCAGTATTTT.

The V gene is TRBV29-1, the J gene TRBJ2-4; no reliable D call. Trimming shortened V by 5 bases and J by 5 bases, and 10 bases separated the two germline ends. Per germline, CDR1 SQVTM and CDR2 ANQGSEA. This CDR3 has 12 residues. This chain's CDR3 is CSVSGGQNIQYF. CDR3 sequence (DNA): TGCAGCGTTTCGGGCGGCCAAAACATTCAGTACTTC.

The genes are TRBV9 and TRBJ2-6; 7 nucleotides agree with TRBD1. V trimming: 0 bases; J trimming: 0 bases; junction bases outside the gene matches: 6. Germline V CDR1 and CDR2: SGDLS, YYNGEE. The CDR3 runs to 18 residues. In DNA, the CDR3 is TGTGCCAGCAGCGTAGCCGTAAGGGACAGCTCTGGGGCCAACGTCCTGACTTTC. Its translation: CASSVAVRDSSGANVLTF.

The chain combines TRBV10-3 with TRBJ2-7; D tentatively fits TRBD1 or TRBD2 (5 bases each). CDR3 size: 13 residues. V shed 10 bases and J shed 2 bases, with 15 bases lying between them. CDR1 is ENHRY, CDR2 SYGVKD, per germline. DNA for the CDR3: TGTGCCAACCGCCGGGACGGAACCTACGAGCAGTACTTC. This codes for CANRRDGTYEQYF.

The chain links TRBV9 to TRBJ2-1, with D perhaps matching TRBD2 (5 bases). Germline CDR1 is SGDLS and CDR2 is YYNGEE. Deletions cut 0 bases from V and 10 bases from J, with 14 bases between. This CDR3 has 14 residues. CDR3 sequence (DNA): TGTGCCAGCAGCGTAGCCTCAGGCGGAGGAGAGCAGTTCTTC. Amino acid sequence: CASSVASGGGEQFF. The whole variable domain, remainder taken from reference TRBV9 and TRBJ2-1, is DSGVTQTPKHLITATGQRVTLRCSPRSGDLSVYWYQQSLDQGLQFLIQYYNGEERAKGNILERFSAQQFPDLHSELNLSSLELGDSALYFCASSVASGGGEQFFGPGTRLTVL.

V is TRBV5-5 and J is TRBJ1-4; D is undetermined. V was cut by 4 bases and J by 3 bases, with 19 bases left in between. Looked up from germline, CDR1 is SGHKS and CDR2 is YYEKEE (reference sequence). This CDR3 region has 17 residues. In DNA form, the CDR3 reads TGTGCCAGCAGCCCCCGGCGAGGGTTGAGGGCTAATGAAAAACTGTTTTTT. It specifies CASSPRRGLRANEKLFF.